The next 32 T cell receptor beta chains were all read from a single sample in a study of shared clonotypes between healthy human individuals. Generated by immunoSEQ multiplex PCR, the TCRdb table keeps only in-frame clones and is missing some. Seen here are 2 million to 2.5 million clones, 85% to 95% observed once, and the top ten hold roughly 0.13%. What was sequenced was naive CD4+ T cells sorted from blood. Subset in this sample: CD45RA+ positively selected. Receptors originate from a man between 18 and 29 years old in good health.

The chain combines TRBV5-1 with TRBJ2-7, with D perhaps matching TRBD1 or TRBD2 (5 bases each). The germline gives CDR1 SGHRS, CDR2 YFSETQ. Trimming shortened V by 7 bases and J by 9 bases, and 23 bases separated the two germline ends. This CDR3 has 14 residues. CDR3 DNA sequence: TGCGCCAGCGGATTGGGGACCCCAGGGTCAGGGCAGTACTTC. It yields the protein CASGLGTPGSGQYF.

With respect to this clone: The sample holds other DNA sequences that translate to the same CDR3. The chain combines TRBV6-1 with TRBJ1-2; no clear D. With 0 bases removed from V and 8 bases from J, the gap between germline ends came to 13 bases. This CDR3 has 14 amino acids. Germline values: CDR1 MNHNS, CDR2 SASEGT. The CDR3 sequence: CASSEAGESYGYTF. DNA of the CDR3: TGTGCCAGCAGTGAAGCTGGCGAATCTTACGGCTACACCTTC.

The count of this clone is one. The chain uses TRBV12-5 and TRBJ2-5; TRBD1 might be the D (5 bases). The V gene's germline CDR1 is LGHNT and CDR2 FRNRAP. The CDR3 is 12 amino acids. Trimming took off 3 bases at V and 14 bases at J, with 16 bases between the two ends. This chain's CDR3 is CASGLATGPLYF. DNA of the CDR3: TGTGCTAGTGGTTTAGCCACAGGACCGCTATACTTC.

The chain has TRBV6-5 and TRBJ2-7; D remains unclear. Trimming stripped 3 bases from V and 0 bases from J, with 9 bases between. The CDR3 consists of 14 residues. CDR1 MNHEY and CDR2 SVGAGI come from the germline V gene. CDR3 region: CASSYRAVSYEQYF. CDR3 sequence (DNA): TGTGCCAGCAGTTATCGGGCAGTCTCCTACGAGCAGTACTTC.

The CDR3, as DNA: TGTGCCAGCAGCTTAGATCGGACAGCCAATAATTCACCCCTCCACTTT. It yields the protein CASSLDRTANNSPLHF. The chain combines TRBV7-9 with TRBJ1-6; D perhaps matches TRBD1 (6 bases). CDR3 length: 16 amino acids. With 1 base removed from V and 5 bases from J, the gap between germline ends came to 12 bases. Germline CDR1 SEHNR, CDR2 FQNEAQ (reference sequence).

This clone has just one count. V is TRBV5-6 and J is TRBJ1-3; TRBD1 is a possible D gene (5 bases). Germline V lookup: CDR1 SGHDT, CDR2 YYEEEE. The CDR3 is 15 residues long. The V and J ends lost 6 bases and 4 bases respectively, with 17 bases between them. The CDR3 protein is CASNMAGIGGNTIYF. For the CDR3, the DNA is TGTGCCAGCAACATGGCAGGGATTGGAGGAAACACCATATATTTT. The variable domain in full, completed from reference TRBV5-6 and TRBJ1-3, reads DAGVTQSPTHLIKTRGQQVTLRCSPKSGHDTVSWYQQALGQGPQFIFQYYEEEERQRGNFPDRFSGHQFPNYSSELNVNALLLGDSALYLCASNMAGIGGNTIYFGEGSWLTVV.

The V call is TRBV28, the J call TRBJ2-6; D is undetermined. CDR1 and CDR2 (germline): MDHEN, SYDVKM. The CDR3 consists of 15 residues. The V end lost 3 bases, the J end lost 2 bases, and 8 bases lay between the germline ends. DNA for the CDR3: TGTGCCAGCAGTTTTGCTGCAGCTGGGGCCAACGTCCTGACTTTC. Protein sequence: CASSFAAAGANVLTF.

This clone was seen a handful of times. V and J are TRBV4-2 and TRBJ1-2; 8 bases line up with TRBD1. Trimming removed 4 bases from V and 8 bases from J; junction bases left unmatched: 3. Germline V lookup: CDR1 LGHNA, CDR2 YNFKEQ. The CDR3 is 12 amino acids. The CDR3 loop reads CASSPDREGYTF. The CDR3 DNA sequence: TGTGCCAGCAGCCCGGACAGGGAAGGCTACACCTTC.

The genes are TRBV9 and TRBJ2-3, with D perhaps given as TRBD1 or TRBD2 (6 bases each). Germline V CDR1 and CDR2: SGDLS, YYNGEE. The CDR3 spans 14 residues. V lost 0 bases, J lost 4 bases, and 9 bases lay in between. In DNA, the CDR3 is TGTGCCAGCAGCGTAGCGGGGGCCCCAGATACGCAGTATTTT. This translates into CASSVAGAPDTQYF. Combining the CDR3 with reference TRBV9 and TRBJ2-3 gives the whole variable domain DSGVTQTPKHLITATGQRVTLRCSPRSGDLSVYWYQQSLDQGLQFLIQYYNGEERAKGNILERFSAQQFPDLHSELNLSSLELGDSALYFCASSVAGAPDTQYFGPGTRLTVL.

The J gene is TRBJ1-6, the V gene TRBV9; 7 nucleotides match TRBD1. With 1 base clipped from V and 0 bases from J, the junction kept 1 base outside the gene matches. Per the germline V gene, CDR1 is SGDLS and CDR2 is YYNGEE. The CDR3 covers 16 residues. The CDR3 loop is CASSVWDSSYNSPLHF. The CDR3 DNA reads TGTGCCAGCAGCGTATGGGACAGCTCCTATAATTCACCCCTCCACTTT.

This chain connects TRBV19 to TRBJ1-4, with 11 bases identical to TRBD1. V lost 5 bases and J lost 7; bases outside the gene matches: 3. Germline V CDR1 and CDR2: LNHDA, SQIVND (reference sequence). This CDR3 contains 14 residues. CDR3 region: CASSVGQGVEKLFF. The CDR3 DNA is TGTGCCAGTAGTGTGGGACAGGGGGTTGAAAAACTGTTTTTT.

The V call is TRBV10-1, the J call TRBJ2-3, with D perhaps TRBD1 (6 bases). Deletions cut 9 bases from V and 6 bases from J, with 25 bases between. The CDR3 is 16 amino acids. The germline gives CDR1 WNHNN, CDR2 SYGVQD (reference sequence). Written as DNA, the CDR3 is TGCGCCAGTTCAGTTACACGGACAGCCGTCGCGGATACGCAGTATTTT. Amino acids: CASSVTRTAVADTQYF.

The V call is TRBV6-1, the J call TRBJ2-7; 7 bases fit TRBD1. The CDR3 is made up of 14 amino acids. V trimming: 6 bases; J trimming: 4 bases; junction bases outside the gene matches: 9. Looked up from germline, CDR1 is MNHNS and CDR2 is SASEGT. CDR3 protein: CASRMTGNGYEQYF. In DNA form, the CDR3 reads TGTGCCAGCAGGATGACAGGGAATGGGTACGAGCAGTACTTC.

CDR3 in DNA: TGCGCCAGCAGCTCGACTATGGCAAGAGTGCACGGGGAGCTGTTTTTT. Translation gives CASSSTMARVHGELFF. This chain uses TRBV4-1 with TRBJ2-2; possible D gene TRBD2, 5 bases. With 5 bases removed from V and 7 bases from J, the gap between germline ends came to 20 bases. The V gene's germline CDR1 is MGHRA and CDR2 YSYEKL. The CDR3 consists of 16 residues.

This clone was picked up one time. The chain employs TRBV6-5 and TRBJ2-7; D remains ambiguous. The CDR3 consists of 15 residues. CDR1 is MNHEY and CDR2 is SVGAGI in the germline V gene. Trimming took 2 bases from V and 7 from J, leaving 18 bases between them. The CDR3 DNA reads as TGTGCCAGCAGTTACGGTCCAGGAGTATCGGAGGAGCAGTACTTC. Translating gives CASSYGPGVSEEQYF.

This clone has just one count. The chain employs TRBV20-1 and TRBJ1-1; unclear D gene. Germline V gene lookup returns CDR1 DFQATT and CDR2 SNEGSKA (reference sequence). The length of the CDR3 is 11 residues. V dropped 7 bases and J dropped 3 bases, with 9 bases sitting between them. In DNA form, the CDR3 reads TGCAGTGGACGGTGGTACACTGAAGCTTTCTTT. Amino acid sequence: CSGRWYTEAFF.

The rearrangement links TRBV2 to TRBJ1-1; no clear D. V shed 4 bases and J shed 2 bases, with 11 bases lying between them. Germline CDR1 is SNHLY and CDR2 is FYNNEI. The CDR3 spans 14 residues. CDR3 amino acids: CASSVAQTNTEAFF. The CDR3 DNA sequence: TGTGCCAGCAGTGTCGCACAGACAAACACTGAAGCTTTCTTT. Using reference TRBV2 and TRBJ1-1 for the parts outside the CDR3, the full variable domain is EPEVTQTPSHQVTQMGQEVILRCVPISNHLYFYWYRQILGQKVEFLVSFYNNEISEKSEIFDDQFSVERPDGSNFTLKIRSTKLEDSAMYFCASSVAQTNTEAFFGQGTRLTVV.

This clone occurred once. V gene TRBV19 combines with J gene TRBJ2-7; 8 bases align to TRBD1. CDR1 and CDR2 (germline): LNHDA, SQIVND (reference sequence). Trimming cost V 0 bases and J 7 bases; bases outside gene matches: 14. The CDR3 is 17 amino acids. CDR3 amino acids: CASSIDLGGQGAREQYF. CDR3 DNA: TGTGCCAGTAGTATAGATCTAGGTGGGCAGGGGGCGCGGGAGCAGTACTTC.

The J gene is TRBJ1-2, the V gene TRBV5-4; the D is unclear. V lost 0 bases, J lost 2 bases, and 11 bases lay in between. The CDR3 is made up of 15 amino acids. Germline CDR1 reads SGHNT; CDR2 reads YYREEE (reference sequence). The CDR3 region is CASSLVGIANYGYTF. The CDR3 DNA reads TGTGCCAGCAGCTTGGTTGGGATCGCCAACTATGGCTACACCTTC. The entire variable domain, with the rest obtained from reference TRBV5-4 and TRBJ1-2, is as follows: ETGVTQSPTHLIKTRGQQVTLRCSSQSGHNTVSWYQQALGQGPQFIFQYYREEENGRGNFPPRFSGLQFPNYSSELNVNALELDDSALYLCASSLVGIANYGYTFGSGTRLTVV.

This clone was detected only a few times. This chain connects TRBV19 to TRBJ1-5; the D gene is possibly TRBD1 (6 bases). CDR1 LNHDA and CDR2 SQIVND come from the germline V gene (reference sequence). Trimming shortened V by 8 bases and J by 5 bases, and 16 bases separated the two germline ends. The CDR3 runs to 14 residues. The CDR3 region has the DNA TGTGCCAGTCGAAGACAGGTGGGGGATCAGCCCCAGCATTTT. It is translated as CASRRQVGDQPQHF.

The gene calls are TRBV7-8 and TRBJ1-4, with D perhaps TRBD1 (6 bases). This CDR3 spans 15 amino acids. Between the trimmed V and J ends, which lost 1 base and 4 bases, there was a span of 10 bases. Germline V gene lookup returns CDR1 SGHVS and CDR2 FQNEAQ. CDR3 in amino acids: CASSLENRVNEKLFF. For the CDR3, the DNA is TGTGCCAGCAGCTTAGAGAACAGGGTTAATGAAAAACTGTTTTTT.

The gene calls are TRBV6-5 and TRBJ2-5; TRBD2 might be the D (5 bases). The V end was cut by 2 bases, the J end by 5 bases, with 12 bases between. The germline gives CDR1 MNHEY, CDR2 SVGAGI. The CDR3 is 14 residues long. DNA for the CDR3: TGTGCCAGCAGTTACCGAGGGTTCGGGGAGACCCAGTACTTC. Amino acids: CASSYRGFGETQYF.

A single count supports this clone. V and J are TRBV9 and TRBJ1-1; a possible D gene is TRBD1 (6 bases). CDR3 length equals 18 residues. Deletions cut 0 bases from V and 4 bases from J, with 22 bases between. CDR1 SGDLS and CDR2 YYNGEE come from the germline V gene. The CDR3 protein is CASSVATGGTPGGTEAFF. CDR3 coding DNA: TGTGCCAGCAGCGTAGCTACAGGAGGGACACCCGGGGGCACTGAAGCTTTCTTT.

The V call is TRBV7-6, the J call TRBJ1-5; tentative D call: TRBD1 (6 bases). Trimming left V 5 bases short and J 3 bases short, with 14 bases between. The CDR3 runs 15 residues. Germline V gives CDR1 SGHVS, CDR2 FNYEAQ. CDR3 in amino acids: CASSPTGDINQPQHF. Here the CDR3 DNA reads TGTGCCAGCAGCCCTACCGGGGACATCAATCAGCCCCAGCATTTT. The complete variable domain, with remaining parts taken from reference TRBV7-6 and TRBJ1-5, reads GAGVSQSPRYKVTKRGQDVALRCDPISGHVSLYWYRQALGQGPEFLTYFNYEAQQDKSGLPNDRFSAERPEGSISTLTIQRTEQRDSAMYRCASSPTGDINQPQHFGDGTRLSIL.

This chain connects TRBV6-1 to TRBJ2-3; 11 bases map to TRBD2. V was pared by 1 base and J by 3 bases, with 9 bases of the junction left unmatched. Germline V gene lookup returns CDR1 MNHNS and CDR2 SASEGT. This CDR3 is 18 amino acids long. The CDR3 nucleotides are TGTGCCAGCAGTGAAGGGCTAGCGGGGGGCGGGAGGACAGATACGCAGTATTTT. Protein: CASSEGLAGGGRTDTQYF.

Notes on this clone: The junction does not match germline at one end; this may be a read error. V is TRBV7-7 and J is TRBJ2-1, with TRBD2 matching 14 bases. This CDR3 is built from 19 residues. Germline V gene lookup returns CDR1 SSHAT and CDR2 FNYEAQ (reference sequence). CDR3 residues: CASSPEATSGRASYNEQFF. CDR3 bases: TGTGCTAGCAGCCCAGAGGCGACTAGCGGGAGGGCATCCTACAATGAGCAGTTCTTC.

The chain has TRBV2 and TRBJ2-3, with D hard to call. V gave up 5 bases and J gave up 1 base, with 16 bases separating them. This CDR3 is 16 amino acids long. CDR1 and CDR2 (germline): SNHLY, FYNNEI. CDR3 bases: TGTGCCAGCAGTCCCCTTAGCTCTCTCGGCACAGATACGCAGTATTTT. This encodes CASSPLSSLGTDTQYF.

The CDR3 coding sequence is TGTGCCAGCAGCGCCACCAGTTGGGGTAACGAGCAGTACTTC. As protein: CASSATSWGNEQYF. The V gene is TRBV11-2, the J gene TRBJ2-7; D ambiguous. V was clipped by 5 bases and J by 5 bases, with 16 bases between them. The germline V gene has CDR1 SGHAT and CDR2 FQNNGV. The CDR3 has 14 residues.

The rearrangement uses TRBV29-1 and TRBJ2-2; TRBD2 agrees at 10 bases. CDR1 is SQVTM and CDR2 is ANQGSEA in the germline V gene. The V segment lost 2 bases and the J segment 7 bases; nucleotides outside the gene matches: 13. This CDR3 comprises 17 residues. CDR3 residues: CSVESGAPASGSGELFF. The CDR3 nucleotides read TGCAGCGTTGAATCGGGGGCGCCGGCTAGCGGGAGCGGGGAGCTGTTTTTT.

The chain is built from TRBV27 and TRBJ1-5, with 7 positions matching TRBD1. Germline trimming cut 3 bases from V and 4 bases from J; bases unmatched to any gene: 6. There are 15 residues in the CDR3. Germline V CDR1 and CDR2: MNHEY, SMNVEV (reference sequence). The CDR3 region is CASSLGTASNQPQHF. The CDR3 coding sequence is TGTGCCAGCAGTTTGGGGACAGCATCTAATCAGCCCCAGCATTTT.

In its sample, this clone was seen once. The chain carries TRBV4-3 and TRBJ2-7, with a possible D match to TRBD1 (5 bases). CDR1 is LGHNA and CDR2 is YSLEER in the germline V gene. The CDR3 length is 16 residues. V was pared by 0 bases and J by 3 bases, with 15 bases between. CDR3 sequence (DNA): TGCGCCAGCAGCCAAGATACGCAGCAGGGTGGCTACGAGCAGTACTTC. Protein: CASSQDTQQGGYEQYF.

V gene TRBV10-3 combines with J gene TRBJ2-6, with a tentative D call TRBD1 (7 bases). CDR1 and CDR2 (germline): ENHRY, SYGVKD. The germline V and J ends were trimmed by 3 bases and 4 bases, with 13 bases remaining between them. CDR3 size: 16 residues. The CDR3: CAISDSGGRGANVLTF. Written as DNA, the CDR3 is TGTGCCATCAGTGATTCAGGGGGGAGAGGGGCCAACGTCCTGACTTTC.